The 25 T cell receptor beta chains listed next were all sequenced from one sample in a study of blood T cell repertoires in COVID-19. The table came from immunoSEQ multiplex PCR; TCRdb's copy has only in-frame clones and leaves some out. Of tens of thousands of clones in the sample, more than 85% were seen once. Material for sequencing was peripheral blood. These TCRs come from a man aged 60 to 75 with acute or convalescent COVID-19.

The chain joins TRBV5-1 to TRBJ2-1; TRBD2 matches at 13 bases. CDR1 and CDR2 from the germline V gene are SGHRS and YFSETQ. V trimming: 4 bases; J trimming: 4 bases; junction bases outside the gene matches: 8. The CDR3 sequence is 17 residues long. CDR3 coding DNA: TGCGCCAGCAGCACGAGACTAGCGGGAGGCGCATACAATGAGCAGTTCTTC. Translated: CASSTRLAGGAYNEQFF.

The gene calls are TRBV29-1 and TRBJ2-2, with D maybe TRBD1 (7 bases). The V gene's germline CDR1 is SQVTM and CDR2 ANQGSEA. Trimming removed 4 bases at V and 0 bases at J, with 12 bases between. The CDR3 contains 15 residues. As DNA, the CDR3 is TGCAGCGTTGGATGGAGGGGGCCGAACACCGGGGAGCTGTTTTTT. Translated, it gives CSVGWRGPNTGELFF.

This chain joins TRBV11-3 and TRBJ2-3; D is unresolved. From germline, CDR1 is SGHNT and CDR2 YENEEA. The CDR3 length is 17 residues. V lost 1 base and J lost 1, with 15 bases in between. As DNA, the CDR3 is TGTGCCAGCAGCTTAGTCTCCCTCTCCCGGGGCACAGATACGCAGTATTTT. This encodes CASSLVSLSRGTDTQYF. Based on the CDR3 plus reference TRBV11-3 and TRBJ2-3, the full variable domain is EAGVVQSPRYKIIEKKQPVAFWCNPISGHNTLYWYLQNLGQGPELLIRYENEEAVDDSQLPKDRFSAERLKGVDSTLKIQPAELGDSAVYLCASSLVSLSRGTDTQYFGPGTRLTVL.

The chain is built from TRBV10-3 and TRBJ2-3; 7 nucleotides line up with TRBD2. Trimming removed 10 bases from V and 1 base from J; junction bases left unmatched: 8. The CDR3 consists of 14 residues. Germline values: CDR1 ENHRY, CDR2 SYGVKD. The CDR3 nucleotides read TGTGCCACCCGCCTAGCGGACGGCACAGATACGCAGTATTTT. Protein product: CATRLADGTDTQYF.

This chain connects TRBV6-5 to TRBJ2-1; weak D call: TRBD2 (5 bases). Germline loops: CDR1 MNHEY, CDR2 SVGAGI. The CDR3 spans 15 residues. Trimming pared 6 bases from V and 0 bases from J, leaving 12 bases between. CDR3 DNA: TGTGCCAGCAGCCTGGACGGGGACTCCTACAATGAGCAGTTCTTC. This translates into CASSLDGDSYNEQFF.

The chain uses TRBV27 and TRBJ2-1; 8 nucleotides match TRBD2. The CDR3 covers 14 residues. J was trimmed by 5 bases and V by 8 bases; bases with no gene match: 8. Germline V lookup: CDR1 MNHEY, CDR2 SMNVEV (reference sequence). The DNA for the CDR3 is TGTGCCAGCCGCCTATTCGGGGGGGACAATGAGCAGTTCTTC. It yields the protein CASRLFGGDNEQFF.

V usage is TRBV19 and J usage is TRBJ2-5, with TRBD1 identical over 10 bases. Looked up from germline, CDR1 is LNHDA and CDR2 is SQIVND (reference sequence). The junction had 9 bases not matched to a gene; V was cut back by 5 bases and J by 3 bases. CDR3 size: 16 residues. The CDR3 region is CASSPRQGAGEETQYF. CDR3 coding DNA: TGTGCCAGTAGTCCGCGACAGGGGGCAGGGGAAGAGACCCAGTACTTC.

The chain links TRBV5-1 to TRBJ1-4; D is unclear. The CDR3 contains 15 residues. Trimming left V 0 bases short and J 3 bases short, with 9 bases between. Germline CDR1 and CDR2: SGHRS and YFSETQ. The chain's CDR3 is CASSLEPGPNEKLFF. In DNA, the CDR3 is TGCGCCAGCAGCTTGGAGCCAGGCCCTAATGAAAAACTGTTTTTT. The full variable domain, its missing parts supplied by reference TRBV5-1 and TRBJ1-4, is KAGVTQTPRYLIKTRGQQVTLSCSPISGHRSVSWYQQTPGQGLQFLFEYFSETQRNKGNFPGRFSGRQFSNSRSEMNVSTLELGDSALYLCASSLEPGPNEKLFFGSGTQLSVL.

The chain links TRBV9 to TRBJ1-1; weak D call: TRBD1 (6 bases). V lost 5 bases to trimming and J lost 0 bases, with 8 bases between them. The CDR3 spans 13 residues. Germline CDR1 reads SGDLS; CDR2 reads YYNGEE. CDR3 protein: CASSQGMNTEAFF. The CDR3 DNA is TGTGCCAGCAGTCAGGGGATGAACACTGAAGCTTTCTTT.

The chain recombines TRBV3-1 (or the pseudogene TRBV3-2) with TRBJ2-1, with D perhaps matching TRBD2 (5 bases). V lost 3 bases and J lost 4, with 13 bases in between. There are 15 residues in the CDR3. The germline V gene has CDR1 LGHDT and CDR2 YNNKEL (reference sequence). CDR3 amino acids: CASSHEGSSYNEQFF. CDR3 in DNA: TGTGCCAGCAGCCACGAGGGTTCCTCATACAATGAGCAGTTCTTC.

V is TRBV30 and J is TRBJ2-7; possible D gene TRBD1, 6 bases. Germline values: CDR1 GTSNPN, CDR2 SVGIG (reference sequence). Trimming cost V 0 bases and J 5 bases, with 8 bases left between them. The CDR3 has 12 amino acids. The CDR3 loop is CAWSVHRDEQYF. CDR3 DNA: TGTGCCTGGAGTGTCCACAGGGACGAGCAGTACTTC.

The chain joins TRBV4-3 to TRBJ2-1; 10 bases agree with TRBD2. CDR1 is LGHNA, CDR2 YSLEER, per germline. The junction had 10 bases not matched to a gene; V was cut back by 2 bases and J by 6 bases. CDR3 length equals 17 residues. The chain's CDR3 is CASSQQLLAGAPNEQFF. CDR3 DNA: TGCGCCAGCAGCCAACAACTGCTAGCGGGAGCCCCCAATGAGCAGTTCTTC.

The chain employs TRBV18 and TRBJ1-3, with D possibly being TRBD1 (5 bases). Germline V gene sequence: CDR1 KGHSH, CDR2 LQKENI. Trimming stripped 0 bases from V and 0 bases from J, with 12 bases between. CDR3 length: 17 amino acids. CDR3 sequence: CASSPPQGLISGNTIYF. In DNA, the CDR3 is TGTGCCAGCTCACCACCCCAGGGACTCATCTCTGGAAACACCATATATTTT.

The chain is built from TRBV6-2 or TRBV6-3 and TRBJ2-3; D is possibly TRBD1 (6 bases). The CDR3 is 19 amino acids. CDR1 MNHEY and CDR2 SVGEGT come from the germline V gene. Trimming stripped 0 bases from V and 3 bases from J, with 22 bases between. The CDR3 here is CASSYSIKQGEELTDTQYF. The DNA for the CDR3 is TGTGCCAGCAGTTACTCGATTAAACAGGGTGAGGAGCTTACAGATACGCAGTATTTT.

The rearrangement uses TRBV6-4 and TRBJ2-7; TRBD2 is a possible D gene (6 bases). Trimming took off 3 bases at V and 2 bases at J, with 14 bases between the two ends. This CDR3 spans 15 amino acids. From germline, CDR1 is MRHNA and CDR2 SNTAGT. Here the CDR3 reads CASSEASAGPYEQYF. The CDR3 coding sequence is TGTGCCAGCAGTGAGGCCTCAGCGGGCCCCTACGAGCAGTACTTC.

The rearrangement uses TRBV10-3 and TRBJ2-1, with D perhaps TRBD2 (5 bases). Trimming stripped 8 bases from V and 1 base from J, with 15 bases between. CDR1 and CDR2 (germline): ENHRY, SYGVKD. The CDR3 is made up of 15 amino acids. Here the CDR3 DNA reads TGTGCCATCGGGAGTGGCGGATCTTCCTACAATGAGCAGTTCTTC. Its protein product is CAIGSGGSSYNEQFF.

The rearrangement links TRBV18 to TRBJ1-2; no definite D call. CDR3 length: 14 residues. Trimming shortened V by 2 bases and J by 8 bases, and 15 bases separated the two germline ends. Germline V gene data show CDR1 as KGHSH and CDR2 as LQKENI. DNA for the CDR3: TGTGCCAGCTCACCATCGGGGATCCAGGAAGGCTACACCTTC. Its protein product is CASSPSGIQEGYTF.

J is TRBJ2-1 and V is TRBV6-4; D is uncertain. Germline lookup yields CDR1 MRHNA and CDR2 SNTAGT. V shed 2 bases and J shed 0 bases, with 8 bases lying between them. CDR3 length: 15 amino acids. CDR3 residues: CASSDGSSSYNEQFF. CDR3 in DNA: TGTGCCAGCAGTGACGGTTCCAGCTCCTACAATGAGCAGTTCTTC.

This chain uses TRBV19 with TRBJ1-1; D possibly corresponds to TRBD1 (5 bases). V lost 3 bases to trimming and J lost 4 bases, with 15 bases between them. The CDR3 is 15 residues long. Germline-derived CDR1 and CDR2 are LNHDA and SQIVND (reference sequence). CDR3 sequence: CASSIPLAGFTEAFF. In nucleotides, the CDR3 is TGTGCCAGTAGTATTCCCCTTGCAGGGTTCACTGAAGCTTTCTTT. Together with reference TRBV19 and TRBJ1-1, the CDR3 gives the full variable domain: DGGITQSPKYLFRKEGQNVTLSCEQNLNHDAMYWYRQDPGQGLRLIYYSQIVNDFQKGDIAEGYSVSREKKESFPLTVTSAQKNPTAFYLCASSIPLAGFTEAFFGQGTRLTVV.

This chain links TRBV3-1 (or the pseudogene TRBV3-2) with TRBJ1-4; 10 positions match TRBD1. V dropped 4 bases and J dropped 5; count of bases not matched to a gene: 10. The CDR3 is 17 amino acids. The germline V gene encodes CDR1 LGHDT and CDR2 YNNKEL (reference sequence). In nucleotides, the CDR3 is TGTGCCAGCAGCCCATCACCGCCGGGACAGGGGAATGAAAAACTGTTTTTT. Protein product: CASSPSPPGQGNEKLFF.

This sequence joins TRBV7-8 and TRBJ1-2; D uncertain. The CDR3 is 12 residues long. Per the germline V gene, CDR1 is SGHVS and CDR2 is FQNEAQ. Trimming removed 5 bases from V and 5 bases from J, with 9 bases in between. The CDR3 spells CASSRPGYGYTF. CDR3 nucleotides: TGTGCCAGCAGCCGACCGGGGTATGGCTACACCTTC. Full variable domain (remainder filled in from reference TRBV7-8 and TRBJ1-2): GAGVSQSPRYKVAKRGQDVALRCDPISGHVSLFWYQQALGQGPEFLTYFQNEAQLDKSGLPSDRFFAERPEGSVSTLKIQRTQQEDSAVYLCASSRPGYGYTFGSGTRLTVV.

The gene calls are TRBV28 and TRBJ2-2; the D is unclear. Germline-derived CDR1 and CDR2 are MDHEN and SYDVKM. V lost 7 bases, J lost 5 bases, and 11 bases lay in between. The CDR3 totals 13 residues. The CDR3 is CASTIRLTGELFF. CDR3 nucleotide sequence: TGTGCCAGCACCATCAGGCTTACCGGGGAGCTGTTTTTT.

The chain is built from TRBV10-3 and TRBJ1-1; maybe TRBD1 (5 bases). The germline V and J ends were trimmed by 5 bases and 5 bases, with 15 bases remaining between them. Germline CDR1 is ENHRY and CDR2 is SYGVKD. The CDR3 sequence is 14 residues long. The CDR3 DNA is TGTGCCATCAGTCAGGTTGAGGAGGGGACTGAAGCTTTCTTT. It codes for CAISQVEEGTEAFF.

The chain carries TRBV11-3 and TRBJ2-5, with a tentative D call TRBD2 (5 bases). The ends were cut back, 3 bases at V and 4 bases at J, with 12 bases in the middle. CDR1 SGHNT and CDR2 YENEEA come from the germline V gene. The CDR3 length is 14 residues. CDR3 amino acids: CASSFREGGETQYF. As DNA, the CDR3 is TGTGCCAGCAGCTTCCGGGAAGGCGGAGAGACCCAGTACTTC.

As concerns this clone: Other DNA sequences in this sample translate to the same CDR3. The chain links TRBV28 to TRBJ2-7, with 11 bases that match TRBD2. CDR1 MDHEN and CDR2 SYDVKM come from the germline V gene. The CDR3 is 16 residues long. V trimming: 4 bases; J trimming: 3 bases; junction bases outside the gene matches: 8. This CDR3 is CASSSRIAGGIYEQYF. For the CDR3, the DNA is TGTGCCAGCAGTTCCCGAATAGCGGGAGGGATCTACGAGCAGTACTTC.